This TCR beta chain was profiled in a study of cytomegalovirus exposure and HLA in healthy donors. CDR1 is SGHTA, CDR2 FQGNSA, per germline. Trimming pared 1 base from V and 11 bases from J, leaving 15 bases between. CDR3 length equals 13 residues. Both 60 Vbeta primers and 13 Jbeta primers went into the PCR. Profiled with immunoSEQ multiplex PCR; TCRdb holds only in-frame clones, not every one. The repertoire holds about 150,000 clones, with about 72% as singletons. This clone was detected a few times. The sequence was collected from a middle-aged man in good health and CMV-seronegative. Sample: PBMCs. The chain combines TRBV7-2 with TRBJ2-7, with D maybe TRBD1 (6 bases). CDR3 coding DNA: TGTGCCAGCAGCTTAGGGTTACGGCAGGGGAAGTACTTC. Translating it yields CASSLGLRQGKYF. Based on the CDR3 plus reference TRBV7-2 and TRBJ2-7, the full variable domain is GAGVSQSPSNKVTEKGKDVELRCDPISGHTALYWYRQSLGQGLEFLIYFQGNSAPDKSGLPSDRFSAERTGGSVSTLTIQRTQQEDSAVYLCASSLGLRQGKYFGPGTRLTVT.